A single sample gave rise to the 10 T cell receptor beta chains below, sequenced in a study of metastatic and nonmetastatic thyroid tumors. Nobody among the patients had been given any treatment before thyroid surgery. TCRdb re-analyzed the PCR reads through MiXCR. The sample lists 46,000 or so clones, roughly 15% occurring once. Sequencing was done on a sample of blood. These receptors all stem from a female donor with papillary thyroid cancer or a benign thyroid nodule (not recorded which). Some clones in this sample may be carry-over from other donors' samples.

This clone was observed at least ten times. The gene calls are TRBV3-1 and TRBJ2-7; 10 bases line up with TRBD1. CDR3 size: 15 residues. CDR1 and CDR2 (germline): LGHDT, YNNKEL (reference sequence). Trimming removed 4 bases from V and 1 base from J; junction bases left unmatched: 4. The CDR3 coding sequence is TGTGCCAGCAGCCCGCGGGACAGGGGATCCTACGAGCAGTACTTC. Encoded protein: CASSPRDRGSYEQYF.

This clone has a count of ten or more. J is TRBJ1-1 and V is TRBV27, with 8 bases matching TRBD1. The germline V gene has CDR1 MNHEY and CDR2 SMNVEV (reference sequence). V gave up 5 bases and J gave up 4 bases; unmatched junction bases: 6. The length of the CDR3 is 14 residues. The CDR3 sequence: CASSQDREGTEAFF. CDR3 DNA sequence: TGTGCCAGCAGTCAGGACAGGGAGGGCACTGAAGCTTTCTTT.

This clone came up many times. Other DNA sequences of this sample code for an identical CDR3. CDR3 protein: CASSLDVSGANVLTF. The CDR3 region has the DNA TGCGCCAGCAGCTTGGACGTCTCTGGGGCCAACGTCCTGACTTTC. V is TRBV5-1 and J is TRBJ2-6; D ambiguous. Germline V gene data show CDR1 as SGHRS and CDR2 as YFSETQ. The V end was cut by 0 bases, the J end by 0 bases, with 4 bases between. This CDR3 is 15 amino acids long. Supplemented by reference TRBV5-1 and TRBJ2-6, the full variable domain reads KAGVTQTPRYLIKTRGQQVTLSCSPISGHRSVSWYQQTPGQGLQFLFEYFSETQRNKGNFPGRFSGRQFSNSRSEMNVSTLELGDSALYLCASSLDVSGANVLTFGAGSRLTVL.

Ten or more counts support this clone. The chain joins TRBV28 to TRBJ1-2; D is perhaps TRBD1 (5 bases). The CDR3 is 13 amino acids. With 4 bases removed from V and 4 bases from J, the gap between germline ends came to 10 bases. Germline assignment: CDR1 MDHEN and CDR2 SYDVKM. CDR3 in amino acids: CASSSRVIYGYTF. The CDR3 nucleotides are TGTGCCAGCAGTTCCAGGGTCATCTATGGCTACACCTTC.

This rearrangement joins TRBV27 to TRBJ2-2; 8 nucleotides match TRBD2. Trimming removed 2 bases from V and 3 bases from J; junction bases left unmatched: 8. There are 17 residues in the CDR3. Per the germline V gene, CDR1 is MNHEY and CDR2 is SMNVEV (reference sequence). For the CDR3, the DNA is TGTGCCAGCAGTTTAACTAGCGGTCTGGGGCACACCGGGGAGCTGTTTTTT. Translated: CASSLTSGLGHTGELFF.

This clone was seen a handful of times. This may come from a read error, since a much larger clone is one base off. This chain uses TRBV6-1 with TRBJ2-1; D unresolved. CDR1 and CDR2 from the germline V gene are MNHNS and SASEGT. CDR3 length: 15 residues. The V end was cut by 0 bases, the J end by 6 bases, with 12 bases between. CDR3 nucleotide sequence: TGTGCCAGCAGTGAAGCGATGGCTACCGCCAATGAGCAGTTCTTC. Protein sequence: CASSEAMATANEQFF.

With respect to this clone: This may arise from a read error, as a much more abundant clone is one base away. The sample contains more than one DNA sequence encoding this CDR3. This sequence joins TRBV11-2 and TRBJ2-2; 8 bases align to TRBD2. Per germline, CDR1 SGHAT and CDR2 FQNNGV. The V segment lost 9 bases and the J segment 2 bases; nucleotides outside the gene matches: 11. This CDR3 contains 16 residues. This CDR3 reads CASRDTSGGNTGELFF. The CDR3 DNA reads as TGTGCCAGTAGGGATACTAGCGGAGGAAACACCGGGGAGCTGTTTTTT.

This clone came up a few times. The CDR3 bases are TGTGCCAGTAAGCCCGACAGTACCCTAAATGAAAAACTGTTTTTT. Encoded protein: CASKPDSTLNEKLFF. The chain joins TRBV19 to TRBJ1-4, with D tentatively TRBD1 (5 bases). Germline V CDR1 and CDR2: LNHDA, SQIVND (reference sequence). CDR3 size: 15 residues. Trimming took 7 bases from V and 5 from J, leaving 17 bases between them.

This clone turned up a few times. V and J are TRBV12-3 or TRBV12-4 and TRBJ2-1; D is uncertain. V was shortened by 2 bases and J by 5 bases, with 16 bases between the two germline ends. This CDR3 region has 16 residues. The CDR3 region is CASSLSGQVLNNEQFF. CDR3 nucleotides: TGTGCCAGCAGTTTATCTGGGCAGGTCTTAAACAATGAGCAGTTCTTC.

Ten or more counts support this clone. The V call is TRBV11-2, the J call TRBJ1-2; 7 bases are shared with TRBD1. Germline loops: CDR1 SGHAT, CDR2 FQNNGV. J gave up 8 bases and V 6 bases, and 9 bases lay outside the gene matches. The CDR3 consists of 13 residues. The CDR3 sequence: CASSRGTDGGYTF. The DNA of the CDR3 is TGTGCCAGCAGTCGAGGGACAGACGGGGGCTACACCTTC.